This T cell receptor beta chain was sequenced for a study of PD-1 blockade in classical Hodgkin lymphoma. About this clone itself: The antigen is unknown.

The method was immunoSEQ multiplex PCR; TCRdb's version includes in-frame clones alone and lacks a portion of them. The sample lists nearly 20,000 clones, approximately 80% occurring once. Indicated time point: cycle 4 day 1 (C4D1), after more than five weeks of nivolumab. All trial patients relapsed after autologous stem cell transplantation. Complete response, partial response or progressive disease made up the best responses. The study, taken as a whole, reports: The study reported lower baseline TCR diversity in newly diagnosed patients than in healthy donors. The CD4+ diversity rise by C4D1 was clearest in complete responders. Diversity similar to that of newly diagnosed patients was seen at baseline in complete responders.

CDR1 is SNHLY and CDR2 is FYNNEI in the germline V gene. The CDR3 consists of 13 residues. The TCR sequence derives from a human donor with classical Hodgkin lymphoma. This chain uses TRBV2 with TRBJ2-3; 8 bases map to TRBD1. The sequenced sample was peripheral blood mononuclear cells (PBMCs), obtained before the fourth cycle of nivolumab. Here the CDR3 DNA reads TGTACCTCAGGGGGCCCTAGCACAGATACGCAGTATTTT. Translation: CTSGGPSTDTQYF.